The TCR beta chain under discussion was sequenced for a study of blood T cells in healthy people across ages. There are 14 residues in the CDR3. Germline V CDR1 and CDR2: MDHEN, SYDVKM. V was shortened by 10 bases and J by 2 bases, with 18 bases between the two germline ends. RNA extraction gave at least 5.5 micrograms of total RNA per sample. The second PCR ran about 6 to 12 cycles with a sample-barcoded 5' primer and J-beta primers. A single record per CDR3 protein comes from TCRdb applying MiXCR to the 5' RACE reads. Of 750,000 to 1,000,000 distinct CDR3 sequences listed, almost 30% are singletons. Another study also made use of these data, one on T cells of mothers and their children. This second study says: The authors used all extracted RNA for cDNA synthesis, at 1.5 ug per 15 ul.

Sequencing was done on a sample of blood. The clonotype originates from a woman aged 35 to 49 in good health. The rearrangement uses TRBV28 and TRBJ2-7; D may be TRBD1 or TRBD2 (5 bases each). The chain's CDR3 is CATTLATAPYEQYF. The DNA for the CDR3 is TGTGCCACCACCTTAGCGACAGCTCCCTACGAGCAGTACTTC.